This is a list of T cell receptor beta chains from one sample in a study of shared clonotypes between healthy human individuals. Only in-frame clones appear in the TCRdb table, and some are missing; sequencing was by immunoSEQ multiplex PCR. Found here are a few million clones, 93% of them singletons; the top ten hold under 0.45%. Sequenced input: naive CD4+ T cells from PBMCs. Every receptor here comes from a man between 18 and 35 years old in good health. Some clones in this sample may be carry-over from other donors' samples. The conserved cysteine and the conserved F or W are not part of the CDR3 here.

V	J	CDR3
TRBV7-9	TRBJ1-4	ASSLPRDGEKLF
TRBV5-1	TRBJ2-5	ASSLAGAGGTQY
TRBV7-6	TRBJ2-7	ASSRLPPGLLYEQY
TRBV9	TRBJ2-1	ASSASGSSTNEQF
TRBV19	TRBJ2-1	ASRDVAPSSYNEQF
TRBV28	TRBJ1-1	ASSLGGSALNTEAF
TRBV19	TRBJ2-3	ASSIAQGTDTQY
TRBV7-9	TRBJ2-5	ASSFPGVETQY
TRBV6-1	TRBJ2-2	AGTRTSLSAGELF
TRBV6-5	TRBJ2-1	ASSSAWTSGRQF
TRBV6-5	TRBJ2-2	ASRATGTSPGELF
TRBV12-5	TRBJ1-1	ASGWTVGMNTEAF
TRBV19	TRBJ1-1	ASSIGPREEAF
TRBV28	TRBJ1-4	ASSSGGHREKLF
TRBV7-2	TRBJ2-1	ASSQERGYNEQF
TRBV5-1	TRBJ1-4	ASSLIGGEEKLF
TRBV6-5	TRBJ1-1	ASSYSAGTLNTEAF
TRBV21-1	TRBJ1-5	ASNRRNSNQPQH
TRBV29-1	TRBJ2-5	SADLQGPETQY
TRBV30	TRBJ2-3	AWSLEGGVGTDTQY
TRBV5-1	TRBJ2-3	ASSLEAGGRNTQY
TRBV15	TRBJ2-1	ATSREIIAASYNEQF
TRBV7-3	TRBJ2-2	ASSPDGLTGELF
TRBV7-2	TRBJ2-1	ASSLIGGQF
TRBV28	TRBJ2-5	ASSFSYGQGGWETQY
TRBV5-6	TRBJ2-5	ASSLLGGDKQETQY
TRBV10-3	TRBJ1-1	AISVQAGAEAF
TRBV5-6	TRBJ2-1	ASSTGLAGSSYNEQF
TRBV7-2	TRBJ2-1	ASSPVVVAGAHQYNEQF
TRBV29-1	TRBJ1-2	SVAGRGADYGYT
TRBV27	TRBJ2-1	ASSSRQGTYNEQF
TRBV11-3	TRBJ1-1	ASSFGLNTEAF
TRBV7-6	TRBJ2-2	AGGRNSNTGELF
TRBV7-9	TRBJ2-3	ASSLGVTSGTSLDTQY
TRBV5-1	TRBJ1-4	ASSVPQGTNEKLF
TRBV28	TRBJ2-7	ASSLSGSYYEQY
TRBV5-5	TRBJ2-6	ASSLGSGQGPSSGANVLT
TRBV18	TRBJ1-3	ASSNSQGPGNTIY
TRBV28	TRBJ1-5	ASSNLNNQPQH
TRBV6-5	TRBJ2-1	ASSYSRGGEQF
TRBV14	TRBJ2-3	ASSQDILGGRATDTQY
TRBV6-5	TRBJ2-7	ASSYSGQGLEQY